This TCR beta chain is drawn from a study of T cells after yellow fever vaccination. Study results and limitations: The secondary response was weaker, and its peak arrived faster, on day 5 versus 15.

TCRdb re-called the 5' RACE reads with MiXCR, one entry per CDR3 protein. The sample has some 500,000 distinct CDR3 sequences, approximately 12% seen once. This clonotype has more than one count but fewer than ten. Antigen unknown. The source material was PBMCs, sampled on the day of the yellow fever booster vaccination. The receptor was derived from a man in his thirties or forties who received the YFV17D yellow fever vaccine.

The CDR3 DNA follows: TGCAGTGCGAAGCTAGTGAGCGGGAGACGTTACAATGAGCAGTTCTTC. Its translation: CSAKLVSGRRYNEQFF. The chain recombines TRBV20-1 with TRBJ2-1, with 8 bases aligning to TRBD2. The CDR3 totals 16 residues. Losses at the gene ends were 6 bases for V and 4 bases for J; bases not matched to a gene: 14. Germline loops: CDR1 DFQATT, CDR2 SNEGSKA (reference sequence).